This is a list of T cell receptor beta chains from one sample in a study of T cell responses to AZD1222 COVID-19 vaccine. TCRdb keeps only in-frame clones here, not all; method: immunoSEQ multiplex PCR. The sample consists of some 120,000 clones, nearly 90% of them appearing once. The sequencing here drew on peripheral blood, taken 28 days after the second AZD1222 dose. These receptors were collected from an adult who received the AZD1222 COVID-19 vaccine. Both conserved end residues are part of each CDR3. D genes are given only for firm matches. Expanded clones get a size class; other rows say once, few or many, or leave the size out.

TRBV30	.	.	11	TRBJ2-7	CAWKRHYEQYF	TGTGCCTGGAAACGGCACTACGAGCAGTACTTC
TRBV5-4	.	.	16	TRBJ1-3	CASSLWQPLGGNTIYF	TGTGCCAGCAGCTTATGGCAGCCCTTAGGAGGAAACACCATATATTTT
TRBV14	.	.	14	TRBJ1-4	CASSRWVANEKLFF	TGTGCCAGCAGCCGATGGGTCGCGAATGAAAAACTGTTTTTT
TRBV12-3/TRBV12-4	.	.	12	TRBJ2-7	CASSFRGDKQYF	TGTGCCAGCAGTTTCAGGGGGGATAAGCAGTACTTC
TRBV29-1	.	.	16	TRBJ1-2	CSVEDLMRGINYGYTF	TGCAGCGTTGAAGATCTGATGCGGGGGATTAACTATGGCTACACCTTC
TRBV19	.	.	15	TRBJ1-5	CASTPVGTIDQPQHF	TGTGCCAGTACCCCGGTGGGGACAATAGATCAGCCCCAGCATTTT
TRBV3-1/TRBV3-2	.	.	15	TRBJ2-7	CASSQEMDTAYEQYF	TGTGCCAGCAGCCAAGAAATGGACACAGCGTACGAGCAGTACTTC
TRBV6-5	.	.	14	TRBJ2-7	CASSFRDGAYEQYF	TGTGCCAGCAGTTTCCGGGACGGAGCCTACGAGCAGTACTTC
TRBV6-1	.	.	12	TRBJ2-7	CASSETGVEQYF	TGTGCCAGCAGTGAAACAGGCGTTGAGCAGTACTTC
TRBV3-1/TRBV3-2	.	TRBD2	19	TRBJ2-5	CASSRNVLALAGNQETQYF	TGTGCCAGCAGCCGCAATGTCCTGGCGCTAGCGGGGAACCAAGAGACCCAGTACTTC
TRBV7-9	.	TRBD1	15	TRBJ1-5	CASSQGQFSNQPQHF	TGTGCCAGCAGCCAGGGACAGTTCAGCAATCAGCCCCAGCATTTT
TRBV4-1	once	.	16	TRBJ1-2	CASSQEGGSANYGYTF	TGCGCCAGCAGCCAAGAGGGGGGCAGTGCTAACTATGGCTACACCTTC
TRBV7-9	.	.	14	TRBJ2-7	CASSLNGNPYEQYF	TGTGCCAGCAGCTTGAATGGGAATCCCTACGAGCAGTACTTC
TRBV6-5	.	TRBD1	15	TRBJ2-7	CASSSDRAPYLEQYF	TGTGCCAGCAGTAGCGACAGGGCCCCCTATTTGGAGCAGTACTTC
TRBV12-3/TRBV12-4	.	TRBD1	13	TRBJ2-5	CASSPTGGETQYF	TGTGCCAGCAGTCCTACAGGGGGGGAGACCCAGTACTTC
TRBV27	.	.	16	TRBJ2-2	CASSLSPRIGTGELFF	TGTGCCAGCAGTTTATCTCCTAGAATAGGAACCGGGGAGCTGTTTTTT
TRBV12-3/TRBV12-4	.	.	12	TRBJ1-1	CASSTLTVRAFF	TGTGCCAGCAGCACCCTCACGGTTCGGGCTTTCTTT
TRBV4-2	.	.	16	TRBJ2-2	CASSQHRGGLAGELFF	TGTGCCAGCAGCCAACACAGGGGGGGGTTGGCCGGGGAGCTGTTTTTT
TRBV29-1	.	.	10	TRBJ2-3	CSIGPDPQYF	TGCAGCATCGGCCCCGATCCGCAGTATTTT
TRBV15	.	TRBD1	15	TRBJ2-2	CATSRGQGGTGELFF	TGTGCCACCAGCAGGGGACAGGGCGGTACCGGGGAGCTGTTTTTT
TRBV9	.	TRBD1	15	TRBJ2-7	CASSVATGTAYEQYF	TGTGCCAGCAGCGTAGCAACAGGGACAGCCTACGAGCAGTACTTC
TRBV3-1/TRBV3-2	.	.	13	TRBJ1-2	CASSLDTYYGYTF	TGTGCCAGCAGCCTAGACACGTACTATGGCTACACCTTC
TRBV12-3/TRBV12-4	.	.	12	TRBJ2-1	CASISSYNEQFF	TGTGCCAGCATTAGCTCCTACAATGAGCAGTTCTTC
TRBV18	.	.	15	TRBJ1-6	CASSPLGGDNSPLHF	TGTGCCAGCTCACCACTGGGGGGTGATAATTCACCCCTCCACTTT
TRBV5-1	.	TRBD2	16	TRBJ2-1	CASSLVTSGRKNEQFF	TGCGCCAGCAGCTTGGTGACTAGCGGGAGGAAAAATGAGCAGTTCTTC
TRBV24-1	.	.	15	TRBJ2-3	CATSDYLGPTDTQYF	TGTGCCACCAGTGATTATTTGGGTCCCACAGATACGCAGTATTTT